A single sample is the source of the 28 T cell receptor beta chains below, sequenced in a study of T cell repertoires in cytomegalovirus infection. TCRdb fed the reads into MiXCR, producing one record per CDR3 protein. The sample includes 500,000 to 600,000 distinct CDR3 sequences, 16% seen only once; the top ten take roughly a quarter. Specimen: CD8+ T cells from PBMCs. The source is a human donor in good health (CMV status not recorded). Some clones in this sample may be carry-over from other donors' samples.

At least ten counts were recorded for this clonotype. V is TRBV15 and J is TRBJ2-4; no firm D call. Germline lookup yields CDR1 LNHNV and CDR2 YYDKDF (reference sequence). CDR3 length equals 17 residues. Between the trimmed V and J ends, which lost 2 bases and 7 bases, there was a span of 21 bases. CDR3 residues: CATSRTPSLTGENIQYF. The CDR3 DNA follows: TGTGCCACCAGCAGAACCCCGAGTCTAACGGGTGAGAACATTCAGTACTTC.

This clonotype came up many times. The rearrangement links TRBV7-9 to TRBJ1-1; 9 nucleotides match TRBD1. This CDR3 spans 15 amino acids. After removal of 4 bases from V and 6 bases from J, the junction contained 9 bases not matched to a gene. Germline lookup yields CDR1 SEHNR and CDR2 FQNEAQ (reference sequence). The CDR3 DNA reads TGTGCCAGCAGCTCGGACAGGGGTTTTATCGCTGAAGCTTTCTTT. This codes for CASSSDRGFIAEAFF.

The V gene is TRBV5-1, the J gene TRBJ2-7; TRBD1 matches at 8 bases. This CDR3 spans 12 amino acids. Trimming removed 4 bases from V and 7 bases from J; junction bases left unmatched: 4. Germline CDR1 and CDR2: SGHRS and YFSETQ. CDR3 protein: CASSQTGVEQYF. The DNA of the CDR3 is TGCGCCAGCAGCCAGACAGGGGTTGAGCAGTACTTC.

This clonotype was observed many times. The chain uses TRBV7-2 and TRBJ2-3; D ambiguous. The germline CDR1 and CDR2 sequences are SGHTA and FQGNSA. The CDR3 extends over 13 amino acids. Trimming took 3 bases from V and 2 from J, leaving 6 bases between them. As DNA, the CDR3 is TGTGCCAGCAGCTTGTTATACACAGATACGCAGTATTTT. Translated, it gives CASSLLYTDTQYF.

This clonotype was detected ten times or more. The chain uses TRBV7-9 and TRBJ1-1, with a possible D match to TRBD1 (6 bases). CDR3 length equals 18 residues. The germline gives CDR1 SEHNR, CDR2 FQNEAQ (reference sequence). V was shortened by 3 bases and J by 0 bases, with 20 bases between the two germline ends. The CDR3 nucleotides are TGTGCCAGCAGCTTTAGTCGCTGGGGGCCAGGAATGAACACTGAAGCTTTCTTT. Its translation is CASSFSRWGPGMNTEAFF.

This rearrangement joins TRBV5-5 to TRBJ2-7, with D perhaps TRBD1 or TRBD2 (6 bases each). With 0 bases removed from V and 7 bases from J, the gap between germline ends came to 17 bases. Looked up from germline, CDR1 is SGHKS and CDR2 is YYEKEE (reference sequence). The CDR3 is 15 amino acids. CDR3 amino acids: CASSLEGGRRGEQYF. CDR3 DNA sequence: TGTGCCAGCAGCTTGGAGGGGGGTAGGCGCGGAGAGCAGTACTTC.

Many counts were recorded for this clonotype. CDR3 sequence reads: CASSNRRGIYEQYF. The CDR3 nucleotides are TGTGCCAGCAGCAATAGGCGGGGGATCTACGAGCAGTACTTC. V is TRBV3-1 and J is TRBJ2-7; 7 bases map to TRBD2. Germline V gene sequence: CDR1 LGHDT, CDR2 YNNKEL (reference sequence). This CDR3 is 14 amino acids long. J was trimmed by 3 bases and V by 5 bases; bases with no gene match: 7.

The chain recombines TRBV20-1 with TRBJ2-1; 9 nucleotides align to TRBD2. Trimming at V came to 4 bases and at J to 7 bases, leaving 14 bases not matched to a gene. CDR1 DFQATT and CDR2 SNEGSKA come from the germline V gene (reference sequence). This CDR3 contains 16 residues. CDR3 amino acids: CSATPERRGGGNEQFF. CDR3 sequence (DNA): TGCAGTGCTACCCCCGAGCGGCGGGGGGGAGGGAATGAGCAGTTCTTC.

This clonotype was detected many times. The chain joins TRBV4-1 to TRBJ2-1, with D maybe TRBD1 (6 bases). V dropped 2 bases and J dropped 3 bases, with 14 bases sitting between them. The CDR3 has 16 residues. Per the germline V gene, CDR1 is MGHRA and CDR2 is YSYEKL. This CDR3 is CASSQQPQGFYNEQFF. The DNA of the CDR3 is TGCGCCAGCAGCCAACAACCACAGGGATTCTACAATGAGCAGTTCTTC.

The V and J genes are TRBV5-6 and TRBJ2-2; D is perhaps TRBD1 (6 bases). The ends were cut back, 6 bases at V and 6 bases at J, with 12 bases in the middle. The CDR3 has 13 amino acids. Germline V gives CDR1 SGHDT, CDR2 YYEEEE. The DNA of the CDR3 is TGTGCCAGCATGCCAGGGGAAGCCGGGGAGCTGTTTTTT. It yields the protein CASMPGEAGELFF.

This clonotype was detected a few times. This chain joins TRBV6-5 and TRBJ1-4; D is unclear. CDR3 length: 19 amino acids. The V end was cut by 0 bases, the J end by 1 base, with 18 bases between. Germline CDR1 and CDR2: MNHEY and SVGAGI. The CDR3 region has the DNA TGTGCCAGCAGTTACTCAGAATTCCAGGAGCGACGAACTAATGAAAAACTGTTTTTT. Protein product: CASSYSEFQERRTNEKLFF.

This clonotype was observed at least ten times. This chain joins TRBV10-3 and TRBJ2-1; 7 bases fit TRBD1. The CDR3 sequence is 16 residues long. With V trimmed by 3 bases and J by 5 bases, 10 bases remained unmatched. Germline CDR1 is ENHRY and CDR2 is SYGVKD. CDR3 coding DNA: TGTGCCATCAGTGACCCTCCCACCGACAGGGACAATGAGCAGTTCTTC. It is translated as CAISDPPTDRDNEQFF.

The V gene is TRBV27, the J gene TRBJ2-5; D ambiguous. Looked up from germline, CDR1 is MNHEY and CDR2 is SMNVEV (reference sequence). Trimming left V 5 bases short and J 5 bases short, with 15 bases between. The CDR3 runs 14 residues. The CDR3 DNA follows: TGTGCCAGCAGTCGCGGTAGCCCCTCGGAGACCCAGTACTTC. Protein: CASSRGSPSETQYF.

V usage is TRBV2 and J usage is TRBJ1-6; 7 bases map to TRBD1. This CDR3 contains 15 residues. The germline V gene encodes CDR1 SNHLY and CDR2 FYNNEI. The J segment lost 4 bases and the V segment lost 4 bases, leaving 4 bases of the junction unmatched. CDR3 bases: TGTGCCAGCAGTGCAGACAGGGCGTATAATTCACCCCTCCACTTT. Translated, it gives CASSADRAYNSPLHF.

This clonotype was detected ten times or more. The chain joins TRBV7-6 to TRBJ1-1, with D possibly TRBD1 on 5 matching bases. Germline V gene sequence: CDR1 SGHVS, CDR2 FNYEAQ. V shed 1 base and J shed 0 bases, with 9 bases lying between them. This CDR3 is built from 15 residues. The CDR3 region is CASSLVTGMNTEAFF. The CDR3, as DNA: TGTGCCAGCAGCTTAGTAACAGGAATGAACACTGAAGCTTTCTTT.

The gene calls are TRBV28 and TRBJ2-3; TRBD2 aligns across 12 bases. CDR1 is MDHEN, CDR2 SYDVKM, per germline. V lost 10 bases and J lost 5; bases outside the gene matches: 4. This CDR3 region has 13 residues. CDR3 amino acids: CATSGRDKDTQYF. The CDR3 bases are TGTGCCACTAGCGGGAGGGATAAAGATACGCAGTATTTT.

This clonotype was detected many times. CDR3 loop: CASSPSGRYQETQYF. The CDR3 bases are TGTGCCAGCAGCCCCAGCGGGAGATATCAAGAGACCCAGTACTTC. This chain joins TRBV4-2 and TRBJ2-5, with TRBD2 matching 8 bases. Trimming removed 4 bases from V and 2 bases from J; junction bases left unmatched: 6. The CDR3 runs to 15 residues. Looked up from germline, CDR1 is LGHNA and CDR2 is YNFKEQ.

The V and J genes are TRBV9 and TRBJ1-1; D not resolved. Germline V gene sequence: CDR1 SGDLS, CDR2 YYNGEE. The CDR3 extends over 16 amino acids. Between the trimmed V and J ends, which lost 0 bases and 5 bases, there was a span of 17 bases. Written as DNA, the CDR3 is TGTGCCAGCAGCGTAGAAGGCGGCACCGCGGGGACTGAAGCTTTCTTT. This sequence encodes CASSVEGGTAGTEAFF. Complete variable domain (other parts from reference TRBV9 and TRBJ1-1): DSGVTQTPKHLITATGQRVTLRCSPRSGDLSVYWYQQSLDQGLQFLIQYYNGEERAKGNILERFSAQQFPDLHSELNLSSLELGDSALYFCASSVEGGTAGTEAFFGQGTRLTVV.

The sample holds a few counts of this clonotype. CDR3 in amino acids: CSARDSISYNEQFF. CDR3 coding DNA: TGCAGTGCTAGGGACAGTATCTCCTACAATGAGCAGTTCTTC. The chain recombines TRBV20-1 with TRBJ2-1, with D possibly TRBD1 on 6 matching bases. Germline CDR1 reads DFQATT; CDR2 reads SNEGSKA (reference sequence). The CDR3 sequence is 14 residues long. Trimming removed 3 bases at V and 0 bases at J, with 9 bases between.

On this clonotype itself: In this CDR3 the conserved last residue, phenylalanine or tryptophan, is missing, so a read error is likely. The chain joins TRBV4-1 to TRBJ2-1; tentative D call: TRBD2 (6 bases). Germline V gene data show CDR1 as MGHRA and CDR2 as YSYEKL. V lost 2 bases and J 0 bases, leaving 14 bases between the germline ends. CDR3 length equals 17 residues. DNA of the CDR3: TGCGCCAGCAGCCAAAAGGCGGGGCAGAGCTCCTACAATGAGCAGTTCTTA. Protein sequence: CASSQKAGQSSYNEQFL.

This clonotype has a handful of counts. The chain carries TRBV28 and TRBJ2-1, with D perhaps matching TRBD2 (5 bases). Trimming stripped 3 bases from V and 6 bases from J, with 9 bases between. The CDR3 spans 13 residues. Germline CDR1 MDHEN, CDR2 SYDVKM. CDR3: CASSFPEGNEQFF. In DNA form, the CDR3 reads TGTGCCAGCAGTTTCCCCGAGGGCAATGAGCAGTTCTTC.

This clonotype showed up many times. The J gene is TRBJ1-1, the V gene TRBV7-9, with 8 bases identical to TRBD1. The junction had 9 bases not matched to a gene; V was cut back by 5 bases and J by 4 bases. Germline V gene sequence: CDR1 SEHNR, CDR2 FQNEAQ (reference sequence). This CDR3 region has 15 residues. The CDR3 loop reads CASSAKTGESTEAFF. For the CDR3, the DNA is TGTGCCAGCAGCGCTAAGACAGGGGAAAGCACTGAAGCTTTCTTT.

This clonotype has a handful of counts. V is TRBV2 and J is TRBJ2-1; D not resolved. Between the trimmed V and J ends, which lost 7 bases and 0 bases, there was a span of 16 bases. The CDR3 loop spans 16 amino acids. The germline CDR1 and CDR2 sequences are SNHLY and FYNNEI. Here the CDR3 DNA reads TGTGCCAGCACCCTGAACCCTAGGAGCTCCTACAATGAGCAGTTCTTC. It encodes CASTLNPRSSYNEQFF.

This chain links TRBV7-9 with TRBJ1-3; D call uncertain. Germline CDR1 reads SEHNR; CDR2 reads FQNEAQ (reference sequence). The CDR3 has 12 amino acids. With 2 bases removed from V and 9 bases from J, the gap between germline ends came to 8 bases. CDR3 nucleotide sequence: TGTGCCAGCAGCTTACGGGATAGCACCATATATTTT. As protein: CASSLRDSTIYF.

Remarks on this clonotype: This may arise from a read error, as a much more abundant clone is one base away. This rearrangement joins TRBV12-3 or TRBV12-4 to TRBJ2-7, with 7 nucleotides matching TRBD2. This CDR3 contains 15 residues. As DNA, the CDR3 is TGTGCCAGCGGTTTAGAGAGCGGGAATATCCGCGAGCAGTACTTC. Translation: CASGLESGNIREQYF.

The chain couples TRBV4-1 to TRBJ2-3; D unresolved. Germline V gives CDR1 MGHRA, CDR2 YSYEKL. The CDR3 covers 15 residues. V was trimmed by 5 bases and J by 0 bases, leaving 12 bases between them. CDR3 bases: TGCGCCAGCAGCAACCCGGACCTAAGCACAGATACGCAGTATTTT. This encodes CASSNPDLSTDTQYF.

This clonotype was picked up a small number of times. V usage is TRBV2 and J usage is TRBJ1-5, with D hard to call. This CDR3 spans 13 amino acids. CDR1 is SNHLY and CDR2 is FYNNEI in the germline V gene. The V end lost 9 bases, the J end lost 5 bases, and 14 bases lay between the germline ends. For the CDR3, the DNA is TGTGCCAGTGAGGGAGCGGGCTATCAGCCCCAGCATTTT. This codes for CASEGAGYQPQHF. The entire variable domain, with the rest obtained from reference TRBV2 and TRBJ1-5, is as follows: EPEVTQTPSHQVTQMGQEVILRCVPISNHLYFYWYRQILGQKVEFLVSFYNNEISEKSEIFDDQFSVERPDGSNFTLKIRSTKLEDSAMYFCASEGAGYQPQHFGDGTRLSIL.

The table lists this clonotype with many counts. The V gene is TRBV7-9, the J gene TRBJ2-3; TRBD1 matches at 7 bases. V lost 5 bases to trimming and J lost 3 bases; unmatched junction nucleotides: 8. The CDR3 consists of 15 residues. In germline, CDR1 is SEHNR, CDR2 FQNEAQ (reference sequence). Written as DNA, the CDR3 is TGTGCCAGCAGCCAACCGACAGGGTTGACAGATACGCAGTATTTT. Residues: CASSQPTGLTDTQYF.